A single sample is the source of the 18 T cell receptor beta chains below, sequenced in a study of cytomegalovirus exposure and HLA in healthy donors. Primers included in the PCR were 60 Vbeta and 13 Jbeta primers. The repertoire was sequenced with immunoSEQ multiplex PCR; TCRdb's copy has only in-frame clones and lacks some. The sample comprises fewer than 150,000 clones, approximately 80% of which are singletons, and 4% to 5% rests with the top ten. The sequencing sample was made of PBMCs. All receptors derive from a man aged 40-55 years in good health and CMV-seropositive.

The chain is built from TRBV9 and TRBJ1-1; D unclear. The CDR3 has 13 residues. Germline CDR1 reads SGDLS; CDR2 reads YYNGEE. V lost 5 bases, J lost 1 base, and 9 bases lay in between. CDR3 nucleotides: TGTGCCAGCAGTAGTACGCCGAACACTGAAGCTTTCTTT. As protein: CASSSTPNTEAFF.

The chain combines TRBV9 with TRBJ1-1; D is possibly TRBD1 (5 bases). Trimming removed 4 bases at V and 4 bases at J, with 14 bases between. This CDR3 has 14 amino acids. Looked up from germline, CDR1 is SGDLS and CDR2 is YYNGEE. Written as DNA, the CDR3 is TGTGCCAGCAGCCCAAATCGGGGGGGCACTGAAGCTTTCTTT. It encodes CASSPNRGGTEAFF.

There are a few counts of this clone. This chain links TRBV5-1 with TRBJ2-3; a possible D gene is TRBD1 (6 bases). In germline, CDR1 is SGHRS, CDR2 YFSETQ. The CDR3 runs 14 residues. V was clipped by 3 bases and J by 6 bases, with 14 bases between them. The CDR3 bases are TGCGCCAGCAGCTCACAGGGCGGAGTGGATACGCAGTATTTT. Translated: CASSSQGGVDTQYF.

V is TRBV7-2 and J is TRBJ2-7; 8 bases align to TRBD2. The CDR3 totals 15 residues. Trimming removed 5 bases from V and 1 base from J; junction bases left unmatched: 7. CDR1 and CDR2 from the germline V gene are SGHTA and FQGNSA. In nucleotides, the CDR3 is TGTGCCAGCAGCCCACGGGAGGGTAGGTCCTACGAGCAGTACTTC. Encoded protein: CASSPREGRSYEQYF.

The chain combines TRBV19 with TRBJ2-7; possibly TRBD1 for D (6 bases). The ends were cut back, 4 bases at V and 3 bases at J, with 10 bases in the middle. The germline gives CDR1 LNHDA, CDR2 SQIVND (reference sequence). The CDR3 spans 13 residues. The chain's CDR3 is CASSRTVLYEQYF. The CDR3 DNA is TGTGCCAGTAGTAGGACAGTCCTCTACGAGCAGTACTTC.

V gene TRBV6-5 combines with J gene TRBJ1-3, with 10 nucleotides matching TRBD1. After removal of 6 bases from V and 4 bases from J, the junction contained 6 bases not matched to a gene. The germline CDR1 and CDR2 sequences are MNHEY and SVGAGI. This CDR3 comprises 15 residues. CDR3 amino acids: CASRRQGAQGNTIYF. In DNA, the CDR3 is TGTGCCAGCAGACGACAGGGGGCGCAAGGAAACACCATATATTTT.

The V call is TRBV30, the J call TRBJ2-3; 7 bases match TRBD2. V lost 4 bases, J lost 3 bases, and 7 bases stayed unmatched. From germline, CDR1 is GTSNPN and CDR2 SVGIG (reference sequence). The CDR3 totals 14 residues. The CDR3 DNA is TGTGCCTGGAAGGGCCTAGCGGCTACAGATACGCAGTATTTT. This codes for CAWKGLAATDTQYF.

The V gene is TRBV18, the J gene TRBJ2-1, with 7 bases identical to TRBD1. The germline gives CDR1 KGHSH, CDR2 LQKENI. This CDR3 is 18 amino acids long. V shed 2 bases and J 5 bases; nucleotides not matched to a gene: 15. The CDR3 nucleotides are TGTGCCAGCTCACCAACATGGGGTTCGACAGGGCTTAACAATGAGCAGTTCTTC. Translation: CASSPTWGSTGLNNEQFF.

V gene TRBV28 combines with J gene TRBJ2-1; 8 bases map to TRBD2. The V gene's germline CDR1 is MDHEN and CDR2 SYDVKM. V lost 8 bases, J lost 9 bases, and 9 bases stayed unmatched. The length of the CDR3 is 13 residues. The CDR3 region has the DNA TGTGCCAGCGGAGCGGGGGTGGAGACTGAGCAGTTCTTC. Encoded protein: CASGAGVETEQFF.

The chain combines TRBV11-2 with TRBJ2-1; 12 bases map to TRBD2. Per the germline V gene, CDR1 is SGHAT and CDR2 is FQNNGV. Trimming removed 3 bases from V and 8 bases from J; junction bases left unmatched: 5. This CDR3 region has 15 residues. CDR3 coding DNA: TGTGCCAGCAGCTTCGGACTAGCGGGAAAGGATGAGCAGTTCTTC. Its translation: CASSFGLAGKDEQFF.

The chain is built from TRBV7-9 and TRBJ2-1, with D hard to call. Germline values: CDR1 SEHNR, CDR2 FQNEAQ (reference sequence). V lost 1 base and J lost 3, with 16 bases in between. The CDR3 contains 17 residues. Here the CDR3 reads CASSLVGTLTIYNEQFF. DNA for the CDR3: TGTGCCAGCAGCTTAGTCGGAACACTAACCATCTACAATGAGCAGTTCTTC.

The CDR3, as DNA: TGTGCCAGCAGTTATCAGCCCACGGGGACTGAAGCTTTCTTT. Translated, it gives CASSYQPTGTEAFF. The rearrangement uses TRBV27 and TRBJ1-1; D gene ambiguous. Germline CDR1 is MNHEY and CDR2 is SMNVEV (reference sequence). V was pared by 4 bases and J by 5 bases, with 14 bases between. The CDR3 extends over 14 amino acids.

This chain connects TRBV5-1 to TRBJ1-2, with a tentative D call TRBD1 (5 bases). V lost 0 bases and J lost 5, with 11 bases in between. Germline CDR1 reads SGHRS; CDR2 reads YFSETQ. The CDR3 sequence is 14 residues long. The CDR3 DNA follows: TGCGCCAGCAGCTTGGCCCTGACAGAATATGGCTACACCTTC. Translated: CASSLALTEYGYTF.

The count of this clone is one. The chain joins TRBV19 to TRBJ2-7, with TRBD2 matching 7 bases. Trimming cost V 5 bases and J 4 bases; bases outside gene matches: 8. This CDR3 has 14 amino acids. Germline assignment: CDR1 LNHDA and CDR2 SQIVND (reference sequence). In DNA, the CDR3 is TGTGCCAGTAGTGGTTGGGGGGGAACGTACGAGCAGTACTTC. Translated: CASSGWGGTYEQYF.

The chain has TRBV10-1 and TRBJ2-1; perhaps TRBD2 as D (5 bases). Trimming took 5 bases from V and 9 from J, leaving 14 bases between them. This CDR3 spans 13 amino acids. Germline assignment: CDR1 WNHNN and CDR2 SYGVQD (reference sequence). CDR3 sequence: CASSSDPRGEQFF. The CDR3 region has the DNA TGCGCCAGCAGTTCAGACCCTCGGGGTGAGCAGTTCTTC.

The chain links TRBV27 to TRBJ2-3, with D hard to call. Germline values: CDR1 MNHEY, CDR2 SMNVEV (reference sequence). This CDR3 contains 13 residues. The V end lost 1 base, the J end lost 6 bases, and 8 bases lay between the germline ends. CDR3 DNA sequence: TGTGCCAGCAGTTTATTGGGCTCGGATACGCAGTATTTT. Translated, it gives CASSLLGSDTQYF.

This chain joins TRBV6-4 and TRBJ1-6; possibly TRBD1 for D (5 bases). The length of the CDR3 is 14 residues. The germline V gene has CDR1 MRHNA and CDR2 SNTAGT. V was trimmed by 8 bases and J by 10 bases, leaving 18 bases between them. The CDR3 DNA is TGTGCCAGCCGGGGGACCGGAGAAACCTCACCCCTCCACTTT. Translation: CASRGTGETSPLHF.

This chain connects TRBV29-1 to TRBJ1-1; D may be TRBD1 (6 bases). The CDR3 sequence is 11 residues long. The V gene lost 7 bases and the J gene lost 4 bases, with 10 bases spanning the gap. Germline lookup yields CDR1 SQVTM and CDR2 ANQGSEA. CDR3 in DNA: TGCAGCGCGTACAGGGTCACTGAAGCTTTCTTT. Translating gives CSAYRVTEAFF.